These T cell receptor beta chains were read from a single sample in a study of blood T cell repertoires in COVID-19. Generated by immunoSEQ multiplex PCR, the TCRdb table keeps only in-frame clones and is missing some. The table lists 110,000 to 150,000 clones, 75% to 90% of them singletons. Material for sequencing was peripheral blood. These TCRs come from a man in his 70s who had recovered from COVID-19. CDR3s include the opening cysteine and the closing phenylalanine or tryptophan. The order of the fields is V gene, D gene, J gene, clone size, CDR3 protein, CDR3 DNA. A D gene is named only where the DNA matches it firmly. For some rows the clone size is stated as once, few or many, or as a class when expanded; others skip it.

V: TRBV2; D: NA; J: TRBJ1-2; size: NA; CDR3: CASSGADYGYTF; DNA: TGTGCCAGCAGCGGAGCGGACTATGGCTACACCTTC
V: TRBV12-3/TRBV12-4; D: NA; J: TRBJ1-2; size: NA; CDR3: CASSWRGNYGYTF; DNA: TGTGCCAGCAGTTGGAGGGGTAACTATGGCTACACCTTC
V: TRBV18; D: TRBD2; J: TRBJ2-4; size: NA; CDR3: CASSPTGGSTYIQYF; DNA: TGTGCCAGCTCACCAACGGGGGGTTCGACCTACATTCAGTACTTC
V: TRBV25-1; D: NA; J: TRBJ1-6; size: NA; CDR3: CASSEAGSPLHF; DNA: TGTGCCAGCAGTGAAGCGGGATCACCCCTCCACTTT
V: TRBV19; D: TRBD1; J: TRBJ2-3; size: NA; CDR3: CASREGAQGDTQYF; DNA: TGTGCCAGTAGAGAGGGGGCGCAGGGAGATACGCAGTATTTT
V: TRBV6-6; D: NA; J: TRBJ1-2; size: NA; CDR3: CASSFSEQGFYGYTF; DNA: TGTGCCAGCAGTTTTTCGGAACAGGGTTTCTATGGCTACACCTTC
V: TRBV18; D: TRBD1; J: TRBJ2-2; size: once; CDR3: CASLQSGTGDTGELFF; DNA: TGTGCCAGTCTTCAATCCGGGACAGGGGACACCGGGGAGCTGTTTTTT
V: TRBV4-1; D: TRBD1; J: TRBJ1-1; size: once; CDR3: CASSQDEDREAFF; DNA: TGCGCCAGCAGCCAAGATGAGGACAGGGAAGCTTTCTTT
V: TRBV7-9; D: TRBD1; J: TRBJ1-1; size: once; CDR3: CASSLGPGQAVNTEAFF; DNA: TGTGCCAGCAGCTTAGGGCCGGGACAGGCAGTGAACACTGAAGCTTTCTTT
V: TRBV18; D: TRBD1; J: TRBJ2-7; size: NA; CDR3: CASITGTGGHEQYF; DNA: TGTGCCAGCATTACCGGGACAGGGGGTCACGAGCAGTACTTC
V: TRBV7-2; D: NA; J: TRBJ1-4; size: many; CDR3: CASSLATGYNEKLFF; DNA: TGTGCCAGCAGCTTAGCTACAGGCTACAATGAAAAACTGTTTTTT
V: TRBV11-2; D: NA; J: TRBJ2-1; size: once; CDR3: CASSFLGERSDEQFF; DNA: TGTGCCAGCAGCTTTTTGGGAGAGCGGTCGGATGAGCAGTTCTTC
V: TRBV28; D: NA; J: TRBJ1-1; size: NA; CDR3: CASRIRAEDTEAFF; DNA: TGTGCCAGCAGGATCCGGGCGGAGGACACTGAAGCTTTCTTT
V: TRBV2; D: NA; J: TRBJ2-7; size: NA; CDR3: CASIEREESYEQYF; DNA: TGTGCCAGCATCGAACGGGAAGAGTCCTACGAGCAGTACTTC
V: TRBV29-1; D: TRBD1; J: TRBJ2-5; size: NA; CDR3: CSVAPGQLEETQYF; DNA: TGCAGCGTCGCCCCGGGACAGTTGGAAGAGACCCAGTACTTC
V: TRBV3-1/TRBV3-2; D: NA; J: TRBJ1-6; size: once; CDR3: CASSQGGFDSPLHF; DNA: TGTGCCAGCAGCCAGGGAGGATTCGATTCACCCCTCCACTTT